This passage covers 10 T cell receptor beta chains from one sample sequenced in a study of T cell repertoires in cytomegalovirus infection. These receptors lack a known antigen. TCRdb recomputed calls from the reads with MiXCR, one row per CDR3 protein. This table has under 850,000 distinct CDR3 sequences, roughly 30% appearing once. The source was cultured PBMCs, collected from culture after CMV antigen stimulation. Every receptor here comes from a human donor in good health (CMV status not recorded). Some clones in this sample may be carry-over from other donors' samples.

V gene TRBV12-3 or TRBV12-4 combines with J gene TRBJ2-5; D gene unclear. The V and J ends lost 4 bases and 5 bases respectively, with 8 bases between them. This CDR3 has 12 amino acids. The DNA of the CDR3 is TGTGCCAGCAGTTGGACCCGGGAGACCCAGTACTTC. Protein product: CASSWTRETQYF.

This chain uses TRBV13 with TRBJ2-5, with TRBD1 matching over 9 bases. The germline CDR1 and CDR2 sequences are PRHDT and FYEKMQ (reference sequence). The J segment lost 4 bases and the V segment lost 5 bases, leaving 8 bases of the junction unmatched. The length of the CDR3 is 15 residues. Here the CDR3 reads CASSVQGGQGETQYF. CDR3 nucleotides: TGTGCCAGCAGCGTTCAGGGGGGACAGGGAGAGACCCAGTACTTC.

V is TRBV29-1 and J is TRBJ2-1; 10 bases align to TRBD2. The germline CDR1 and CDR2 sequences are SQVTM and ANQGSEA. This CDR3 region has 18 residues. V was clipped by 2 bases and J by 4 bases; unmatched bases: 14. This CDR3 is CSVEPSLAGAFAYNEQFF. The DNA for the CDR3 is TGCAGCGTTGAACCCTCCCTAGCGGGGGCGTTTGCGTACAATGAGCAGTTCTTC.

This clonotype turned up a few times. The genes are TRBV2 and TRBJ2-3, with TRBD1 matching over 8 bases. Germline V gene data show CDR1 as SNHLY and CDR2 as FYNNEI. The CDR3 extends over 14 amino acids. The ends lost 5 bases at V and 6 bases at J; junction bases unmatched: 7. Here the CDR3 DNA reads TGTGCCAGCAGTTTACAGGGGGGAATGGATACGCAGTATTTT. Protein product: CASSLQGGMDTQYF.

V is TRBV2 and J is TRBJ1-6, with 9 positions matching TRBD1. The CDR3 is made up of 14 amino acids. The V gene end was trimmed by 5 bases and the J gene end by 8 bases; junction bases not matched to a gene: 4. Germline V gene lookup returns CDR1 SNHLY and CDR2 FYNNEI. The CDR3 region has the DNA TGTGCCAGCAGTCCAGACAGGGGGGATTCACCCCTCCACTTT. Its protein product is CASSPDRGDSPLHF.

This clonotype was recorded a few times. J is TRBJ2-3 and V is TRBV18, with TRBD1 identical over 8 bases. The germline gives CDR1 KGHSH, CDR2 LQKENI. J lost 8 bases, V lost 3 bases, and 16 bases had no gene match. The CDR3 totals 17 residues. Written as DNA, the CDR3 is TGTGCCAGCTCACCCTCCGGGACAGGAGTCCCCTGGGGTACGCAGTATTTT. It specifies CASSPSGTGVPWGTQYF. Full variable domain (missing parts from reference TRBV18 and TRBJ2-3): NAGVMQNPRHLVRRRGQEARLRCSPMKGHSHVYWYRQLPEEGLKFMVYLQKENIIDESGMPKERFSAEFPKEGPSILRIQQVVRGDSAAYFCASSPSGTGVPWGTQYFGPGTRLTVL.

Remarks on this clonotype: A read error may account for a junction end that differs from germline. The rearrangement uses TRBV7-8 and TRBJ1-4; D gene ambiguous. Germline CDR1 reads SGHVS; CDR2 reads FQNEAQ. The CDR3 is 13 amino acids. The CDR3 spells CASSLESYEKLFF. CDR3 nucleotides: TGTGCCAGCAGCTTAGAGTCTTATGAAAAACTGTTTTTC.

This clonotype was observed a few times. The rearrangement uses TRBV6-5 and TRBJ1-1; no reliable D call. Trimming took 6 bases from V and 8 from J, leaving 13 bases between them. The CDR3 runs 12 residues. The V gene's germline CDR1 is MNHEY and CDR2 SVGAGI. CDR3 region: CASSPGWNEAFF. The CDR3 nucleotides read TGTGCCAGCAGCCCGGGGTGGAACGAAGCTTTCTTT.

V usage is TRBV2 and J usage is TRBJ1-5; unclear D gene. Per the germline V gene, CDR1 is SNHLY and CDR2 is FYNNEI. The CDR3 has 12 amino acids. Trimming left V 6 bases short and J 5 bases short, with 8 bases between. The CDR3 DNA is TGTGCCAGCAGGGGTGTGGATCAGCCCCAGCATTTT. Translated, it gives CASRGVDQPQHF.

The chain recombines TRBV2 with TRBJ1-3; D is undetermined. The CDR3 spans 14 residues. V was pared by 9 bases and J by 0 bases, with 12 bases between. From germline, CDR1 is SNHLY and CDR2 FYNNEI. CDR3 region: CASFTSNSGNTIYF. CDR3 sequence (DNA): TGTGCCAGTTTCACTTCAAACTCTGGAAACACCATATATTTT.